The 9 T cell receptor beta chains below all came from one sample that was sequenced in a study of human T cells and chemical hapten exposure. Regarding time point: patch test 2, 6 weeks after DPC sensitization. The treatment is: therapeutic diphenylcyclopropenone sensitization with weekly scalp DPC. TCRdb processed the RACE reads anew with MiXCR; each CDR3 protein has one entry. This sample carries more than 75,000 distinct CDR3 sequences, around 9.6% of them seen once, and the ten largest clones take 2.5%. This material consisted of whole blood, taken in connection with sensitization to the hapten diphenylcyclopropenone (DPC). The receptors here all came from a woman aged 25 to 45 with alopecia areata. Some clones in this sample may be carry-over from other donors' samples.

This chain connects TRBV5-1 to TRBJ1-1, with D possibly TRBD1 on 5 matching bases. The CDR3 sequence is 15 residues long. Trimming took off 3 bases at V and 2 bases at J, with 14 bases between the two ends. Germline CDR1 and CDR2: SGHRS and YFSETQ. For the CDR3, the DNA is TGCGCCAGCAGCTCGGGACCTCAACTCAACACTGAAGCTTTCTTT. Protein sequence: CASSSGPQLNTEAFF.

Many counts were recorded for this clonotype. The CDR3 is CASSLGQGGSNQPQHF. CDR3 in DNA: TGTGCCAGCAGCTTAGGACAGGGGGGTTCCAATCAGCCCCAGCATTTT. The chain combines TRBV7-6 with TRBJ1-5; 9 nucleotides agree with TRBD1. The trim removed 1 base at V and 3 bases at J, leaving 4 bases unmatched. The CDR3 spans 16 residues. The germline CDR1 and CDR2 sequences are SGHVS and FNYEAQ.

This clonotype is a singleton in its sample. The chain employs TRBV10-3 and TRBJ2-3; TRBD1 agrees at 8 bases. This CDR3 region has 14 residues. The V segment lost 4 bases and the J segment 5 bases; nucleotides outside the gene matches: 5. Germline V lookup: CDR1 ENHRY, CDR2 SYGVKD. CDR3 in DNA: TGTGCCATCAGTGGAGACAGGGGAGGAGATACGCAGTATTTT. This codes for CAISGDRGGDTQYF.

V usage is TRBV27 and J usage is TRBJ2-7; the match to TRBD2 covers 11 bases. This CDR3 is 12 amino acids long. The trim removed 3 bases at V and 12 bases at J, leaving 4 bases unmatched. The germline CDR1 and CDR2 sequences are MNHEY and SMNVEV (reference sequence). The CDR3 DNA reads as TGTGCCAGCAGTTTCTCTAGCGGGAGGTTGTACTTC. Its translation is CASSFSSGRLYF.

This clonotype was counted ten times or more. V usage is TRBV2 and J usage is TRBJ2-7; 9 positions match TRBD1. Germline CDR1 is SNHLY and CDR2 is FYNNEI. Trimming took 3 bases from V and 4 from J; bases not matched to a gene: 7. There are 15 residues in the CDR3. The CDR3: CASSEQGTGPYEQYF. The CDR3 bases are TGTGCCAGCAGTGAGCAAGGGACAGGGCCTTACGAGCAGTACTTC.

In its sample, this clonotype was seen many times. The genes are TRBV6-5 and TRBJ2-3, with unresolved D. The germline V and J ends were trimmed by 6 bases and 0 bases, with 7 bases remaining between them. Germline CDR1 is MNHEY and CDR2 is SVGAGI. There are 13 residues in the CDR3. The DNA for the CDR3 is TGTGCCAGCAGGGGCCAAAGCACAGATACGCAGTATTTT. Protein product: CASRGQSTDTQYF.

The chain combines TRBV3-1 with TRBJ2-1; 8 nucleotides agree with TRBD2. J gave up 9 bases and V 3 bases, and 7 bases lay outside the gene matches. The length of the CDR3 is 14 residues. Germline CDR1 is LGHDT and CDR2 is YNNKEL (reference sequence). CDR3 protein: CASSQSGGAAEQFF. DNA of the CDR3: TGTGCCAGCAGCCAGTCCGGGGGGGCCGCTGAGCAGTTCTTC.

In this sample, this clonotype turned up many times. This sequence joins TRBV20-1 and TRBJ1-2, with D possibly being TRBD1 (5 bases). There are 15 residues in the CDR3. Germline-derived CDR1 and CDR2 are DFQATT and SNEGSKA (reference sequence). Deletions cut 1 base from V and 1 base from J, with 13 bases between. The chain's CDR3 is CSARGTGGNNYGYTF. In nucleotides, the CDR3 is TGCAGTGCTAGAGGGACGGGGGGAAATAACTATGGCTACACCTTC.

The chain combines TRBV7-2 with TRBJ2-3; a possible D gene is TRBD2 (6 bases). Germline CDR1 is SGHTA and CDR2 is FQGNSA. This CDR3 has 15 residues. Trimming pared 5 bases from V and 1 base from J, leaving 13 bases between. The CDR3 region is CASSVSVAGTDTQYF. CDR3 sequence (DNA): TGTGCCAGCAGCGTATCTGTAGCGGGCACAGATACGCAGTATTTT.